Reported below is one T cell receptor (beta chain). These data belong to a study of PD-L1 blockade in urothelial cancer. Clones were sequenced by immunoSEQ multiplex PCR, and TCRdb holds only the in-frame ones, with some missing. The repertoire holds about 72,000 clones, approximately 84% seen once, with more than 12% in the top ten. Looked up from germline, CDR1 is SNHLY and CDR2 is FYNNEI. This CDR3 is 16 amino acids long. V lost 4 bases, J lost 9 bases, and 25 bases lay in between. Specified time point: pretreatment peripheral blood. Here the sequenced sample was PBMCs, taken around atezolizumab (anti-PD-L1) treatment. The V gene is TRBV2, the J gene TRBJ2-7, with D perhaps TRBD2 (6 bases). This TCR was sampled from a man aged 60 to 75 with urothelial cancer. CDR3 sequence: CASSANRGQGGSAQYF. The CDR3 nucleotides are TGTGCCAGCAGTGCGAATCGAGGGCAGGGAGGTAGCGCGCAGTACTTC.